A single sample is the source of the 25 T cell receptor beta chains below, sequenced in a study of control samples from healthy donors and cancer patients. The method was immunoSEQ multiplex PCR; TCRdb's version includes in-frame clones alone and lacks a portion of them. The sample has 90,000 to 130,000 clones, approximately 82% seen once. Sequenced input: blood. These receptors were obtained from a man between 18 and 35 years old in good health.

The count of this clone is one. This chain's CDR3 is CASSSQGGRDTEAFF. The CDR3 bases are TGCGCCAGCAGCTCTCAAGGGGGTAGGGACACTGAAGCTTTCTTT. The chain links TRBV5-1 to TRBJ1-1, with a possible D match to TRBD1 (6 bases). The ends were cut back, 3 bases at V and 3 bases at J, with 15 bases in the middle. There are 15 residues in the CDR3. Germline values: CDR1 SGHRS, CDR2 YFSETQ.

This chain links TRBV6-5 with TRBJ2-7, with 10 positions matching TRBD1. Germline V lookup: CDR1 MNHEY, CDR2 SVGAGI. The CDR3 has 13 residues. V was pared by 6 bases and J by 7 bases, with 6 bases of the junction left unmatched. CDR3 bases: TGTGCCAGCAGACGACAGGGGGCGGGGGAGCAGTACGTC. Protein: CASRRQGAGEQYV.

The CDR3 reads CASSIDTPNTGELFF. In nucleotides, the CDR3 is TGTGCCAGTAGTATAGATACACCGAACACCGGGGAGCTGTTTTTT. The chain links TRBV19 to TRBJ2-2; unclear D gene. The V end was cut by 0 bases, the J end by 0 bases, with 5 bases between. The germline gives CDR1 LNHDA, CDR2 SQIVND (reference sequence). The CDR3 is 15 residues long.

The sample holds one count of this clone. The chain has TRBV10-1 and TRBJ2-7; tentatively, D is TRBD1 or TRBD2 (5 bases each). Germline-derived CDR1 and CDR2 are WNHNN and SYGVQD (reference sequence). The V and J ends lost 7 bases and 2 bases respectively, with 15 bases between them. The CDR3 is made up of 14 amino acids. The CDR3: CASTTRGRAYEQYV. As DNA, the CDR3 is TGCGCCAGCACGACGAGGGGTCGAGCCTACGAGCAGTACGTC.

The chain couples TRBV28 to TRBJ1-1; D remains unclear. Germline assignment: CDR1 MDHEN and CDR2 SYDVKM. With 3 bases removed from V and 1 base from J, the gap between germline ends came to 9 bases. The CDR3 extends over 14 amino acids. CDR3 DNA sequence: TGTGCCAGCAGTTTGGGGTTGGGGAACACTGAAGCTTTCTTT. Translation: CASSLGLGNTEAFF. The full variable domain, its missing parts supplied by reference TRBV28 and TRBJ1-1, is DVKVTQSSRYLVKRTGEKVFLECVQDMDHENMFWYRQDPGLGLRLIYFSYDVKMKEKGDIPEGYSVSREKKERFSLILESASTNQTSMYLCASSLGLGNTEAFFGQGTRLTVV.

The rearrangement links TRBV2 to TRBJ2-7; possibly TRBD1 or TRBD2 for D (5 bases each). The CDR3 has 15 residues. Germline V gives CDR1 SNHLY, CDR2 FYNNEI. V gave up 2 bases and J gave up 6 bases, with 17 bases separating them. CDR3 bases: TGTGCCAGCAGTGAACGGGCTTTAGCCGGGGCCGAGCAGTACTTC. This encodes CASSERALAGAEQYF.

The CDR3 coding sequence is TGCGCCAGCAGCTTTCGTCAAGGACAAGAGAACACTGAAGCTTTCTTT. Translated, it gives CASSFRQGQENTEAFF. The genes are TRBV5-1 and TRBJ1-1; tentatively, D is TRBD1 (5 bases). The V end lost 2 bases, the J end lost 1 base, and 15 bases lay between the germline ends. The CDR3 contains 16 residues. The germline V gene has CDR1 SGHRS and CDR2 YFSETQ.

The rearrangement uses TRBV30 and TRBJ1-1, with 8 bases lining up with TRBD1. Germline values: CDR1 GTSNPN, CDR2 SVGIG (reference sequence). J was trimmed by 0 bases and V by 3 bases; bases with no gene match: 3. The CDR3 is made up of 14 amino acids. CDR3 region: CAWRSDRVNTEAFF. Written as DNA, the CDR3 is TGTGCCTGGAGGTCGGACAGGGTGAACACTGAAGCTTTCTTT.

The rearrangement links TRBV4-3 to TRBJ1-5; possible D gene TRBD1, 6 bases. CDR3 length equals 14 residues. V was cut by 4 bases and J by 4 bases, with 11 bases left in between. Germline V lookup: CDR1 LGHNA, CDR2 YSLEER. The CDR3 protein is CASSLSGQNQPQHF. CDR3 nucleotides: TGCGCCAGCAGCCTCTCCGGACAGAATCAGCCCCAGCATTTT.

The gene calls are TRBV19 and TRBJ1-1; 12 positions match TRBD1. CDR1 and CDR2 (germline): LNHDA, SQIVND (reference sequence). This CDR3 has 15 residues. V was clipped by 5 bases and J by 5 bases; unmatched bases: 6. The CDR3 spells CASSPRDRGQTEAFF. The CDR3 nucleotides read TGTGCCAGTAGTCCCAGGGACAGGGGGCAAACTGAAGCTTTCTTT.

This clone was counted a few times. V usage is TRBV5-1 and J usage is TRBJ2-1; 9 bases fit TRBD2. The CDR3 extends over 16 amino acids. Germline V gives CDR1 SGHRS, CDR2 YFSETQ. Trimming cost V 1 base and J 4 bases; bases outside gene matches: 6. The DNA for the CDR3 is TGCGCCAGCAGCTTGAGGGCTAGCGGGGTGTACAATGAGCAGTTCTTC. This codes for CASSLRASGVYNEQFF.

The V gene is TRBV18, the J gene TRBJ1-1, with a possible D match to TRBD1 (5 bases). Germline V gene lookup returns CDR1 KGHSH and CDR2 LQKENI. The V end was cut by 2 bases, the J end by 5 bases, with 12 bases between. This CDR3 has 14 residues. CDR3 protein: CASSPVTGETEAFF. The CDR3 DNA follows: TGTGCCAGCTCACCAGTTACGGGGGAGACTGAAGCTTTCTTT.

Written as DNA, the CDR3 is TGTGCCAGCAGTGATTATGGCCTGCAGTTCTTC. Protein: CASSDYGLQFF. The chain employs TRBV2 and TRBJ2-1; D remains unclear. This CDR3 is built from 11 residues. Germline V gives CDR1 SNHLY, CDR2 FYNNEI. Between the trimmed V and J ends, which lost 3 bases and 12 bases, there was a span of 9 bases.

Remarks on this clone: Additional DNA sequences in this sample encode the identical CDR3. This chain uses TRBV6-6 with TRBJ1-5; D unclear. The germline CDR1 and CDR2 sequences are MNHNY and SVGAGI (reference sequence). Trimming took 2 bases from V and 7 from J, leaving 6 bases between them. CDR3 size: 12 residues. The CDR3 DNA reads TGTGCCAGCAGTTACGGTGGGCAGCCCCAGCATTTT. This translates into CASSYGGQPQHF.

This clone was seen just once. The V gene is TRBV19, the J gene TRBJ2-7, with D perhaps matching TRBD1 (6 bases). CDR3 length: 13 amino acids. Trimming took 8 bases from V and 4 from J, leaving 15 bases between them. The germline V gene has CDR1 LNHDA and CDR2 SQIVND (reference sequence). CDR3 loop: CASRTETSYEQYF. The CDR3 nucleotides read TGTGCCAGTCGGACAGAGACCTCTTACGAGCAGTACTTC.

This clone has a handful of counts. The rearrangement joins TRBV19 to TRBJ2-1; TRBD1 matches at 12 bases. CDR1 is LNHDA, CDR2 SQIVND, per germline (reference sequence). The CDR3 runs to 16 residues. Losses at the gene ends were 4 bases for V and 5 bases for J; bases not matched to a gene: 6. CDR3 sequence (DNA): TGTGCCAGTAGTAGCCGGGACAGGGGGCAGAACAATGAGCAGTTCTTC. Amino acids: CASSSRDRGQNNEQFF.

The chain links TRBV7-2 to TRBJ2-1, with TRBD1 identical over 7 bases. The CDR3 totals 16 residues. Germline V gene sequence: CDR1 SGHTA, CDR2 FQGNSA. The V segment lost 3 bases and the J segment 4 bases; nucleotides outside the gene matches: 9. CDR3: CASSFYTGVAYNEQFF. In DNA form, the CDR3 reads TGTGCCAGCAGCTTTTATACAGGGGTTGCTTACAATGAGCAGTTCTTC.

The CDR3 protein is CASSPGQTLYGYTF. The DNA for the CDR3 is TGTGCCAGCAGTCCCGGACAGACCCTCTATGGCTACACCTTC. The V call is TRBV28, the J call TRBJ1-2; perhaps TRBD1 as D (6 bases). Germline CDR1 reads MDHEN; CDR2 reads SYDVKM. This CDR3 region has 14 residues. Trimming took 5 bases from V and 4 from J, leaving 14 bases between them.

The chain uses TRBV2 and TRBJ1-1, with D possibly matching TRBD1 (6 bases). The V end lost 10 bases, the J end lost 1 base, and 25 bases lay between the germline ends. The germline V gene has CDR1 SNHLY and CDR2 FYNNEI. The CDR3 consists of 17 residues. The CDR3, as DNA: TGTGCCACCCCCTCCGGAGAGGGGGGTACTAAGAACACTGAAGCTTTCTTT. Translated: CATPSGEGGTKNTEAFF. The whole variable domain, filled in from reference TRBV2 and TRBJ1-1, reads EPEVTQTPSHQVTQMGQEVILRCVPISNHLYFYWYRQILGQKVEFLVSFYNNEISEKSEIFDDQFSVERPDGSNFTLKIRSTKLEDSAMYFCATPSGEGGTKNTEAFFGQGTRLTVV.

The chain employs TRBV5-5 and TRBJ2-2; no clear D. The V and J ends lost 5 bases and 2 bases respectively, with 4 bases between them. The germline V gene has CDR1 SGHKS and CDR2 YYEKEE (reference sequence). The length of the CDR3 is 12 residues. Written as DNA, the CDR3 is TGTGCCAGCAGACTTAACACCGGGGAGCTGTTTTTT. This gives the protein CASRLNTGELFF.

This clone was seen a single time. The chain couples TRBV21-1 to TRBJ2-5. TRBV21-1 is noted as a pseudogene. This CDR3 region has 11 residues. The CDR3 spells CASSKGETQYF. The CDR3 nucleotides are TGTGCCAGCAGCAAGGGAGAGACCCAGTACTTC.

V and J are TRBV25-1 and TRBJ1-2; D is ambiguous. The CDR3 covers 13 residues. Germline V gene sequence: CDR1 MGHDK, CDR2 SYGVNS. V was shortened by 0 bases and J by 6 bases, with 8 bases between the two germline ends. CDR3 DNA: TGTGCCAGCAGTGAATATGGTTCGGATGGCTACACCTTC. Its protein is CASSEYGSDGYTF.

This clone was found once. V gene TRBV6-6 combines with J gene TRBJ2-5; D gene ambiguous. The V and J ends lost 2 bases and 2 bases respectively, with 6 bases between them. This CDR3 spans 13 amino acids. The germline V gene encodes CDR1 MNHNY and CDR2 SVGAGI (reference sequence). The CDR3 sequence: CASSYPSQETQYF. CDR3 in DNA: TGTGCCAGCAGTTACCCCTCTCAAGAGACCCAGTACTTC.

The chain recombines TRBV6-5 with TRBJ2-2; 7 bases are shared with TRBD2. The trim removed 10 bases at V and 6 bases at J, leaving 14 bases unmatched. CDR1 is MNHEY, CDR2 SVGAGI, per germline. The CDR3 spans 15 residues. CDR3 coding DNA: TGTGCCACTAAGACCGGACTAGGGGCACCCGGGGAGCTGTTTTTT. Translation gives CATKTGLGAPGELFF.

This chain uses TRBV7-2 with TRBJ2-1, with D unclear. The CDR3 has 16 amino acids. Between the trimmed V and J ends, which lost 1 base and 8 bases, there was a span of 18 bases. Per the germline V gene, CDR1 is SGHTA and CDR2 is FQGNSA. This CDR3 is CASSLEGQVRSHEQFF. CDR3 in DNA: TGTGCCAGCAGCTTAGAAGGGCAGGTTAGATCTCATGAGCAGTTCTTC.